This passage covers 9 T cell receptor beta chains from one sample sequenced in a study of control samples from healthy donors and cancer patients. TCRdb's table, derived via immunoSEQ multiplex PCR, lists solely in-frame clones and lacks some. This sample has almost 90,000 clones; around nine tenths occur once, and the top ten carry roughly 21%. The sample comprised blood. The receptors were gathered from a man aged 25-40 years in good health.

The chain joins TRBV6-5 to TRBJ2-2, with D perhaps matching TRBD1 (5 bases). V lost 7 bases and J 4 bases, leaving 13 bases between the germline ends. Germline V gene lookup returns CDR1 MNHEY and CDR2 SVGAGI. CDR3 size: 14 residues. The CDR3 protein is CASKGQGGTGELFF. In nucleotides, the CDR3 is TGTGCCAGCAAGGGGCAGGGTGGCACCGGGGAGCTGTTTTTT.

This clone appeared a single time. V usage is TRBV6-4 and J usage is TRBJ2-1; 8 bases align to TRBD2. Germline values: CDR1 MRHNA, CDR2 SNTAGT. With 5 bases clipped from V and 7 bases from J, the junction kept 10 bases outside the gene matches. The CDR3 runs to 15 residues. As DNA, the CDR3 is TGTGCCAGCAGTTCGAGTTCGGCGGGGGGTAATGAGCAGTTCTTC. As protein: CASSSSSAGGNEQFF.

V gene TRBV5-4 combines with J gene TRBJ1-2; possibly TRBD1 for D (6 bases). There are 16 residues in the CDR3. V was trimmed by 0 bases and J by 8 bases, leaving 20 bases between them. Germline assignment: CDR1 SGHNT and CDR2 YYREEE (reference sequence). The CDR3 coding sequence is TGTGCCAGCAGCTTGGAGAGTGGGCGGGGGCGCAGAGGCTACACCTTC. It codes for CASSLESGRGRRGYTF.

By frequency in the sample, this clone is medium-sized (0.01 to 0.1%). The chain employs TRBV11-2 and TRBJ1-1; 11 bases are shared with TRBD1. This CDR3 contains 16 residues. CDR1 and CDR2 from the germline V gene are SGHAT and FQNNGV. The V and J ends lost 4 bases and 4 bases, in that order; junction bases with no gene match: 8. CDR3 protein: CASSSRGQGGFTEAFF. The CDR3 region has the DNA TGTGCCAGCAGCTCGAGGGGACAGGGGGGCTTCACTGAAGCTTTCTTT.

In this sample, this clone turned up a few times. The rearrangement uses TRBV11-2 and TRBJ2-3; D gene ambiguous. The V gene lost 5 bases and the J gene lost 5 bases, with 5 bases spanning the gap. Looked up from germline, CDR1 is SGHAT and CDR2 is FQNNGV. This CDR3 is built from 11 residues. This chain's CDR3 is CASSLGDTQYF. The CDR3 nucleotides are TGTGCCAGCAGCCTCGGAGATACGCAGTATTTT.

The chain links TRBV28 to TRBJ1-2; tentatively, D is TRBD1 (6 bases). CDR3 length equals 15 residues. V was shortened by 7 bases and J by 8 bases, with 23 bases between the two germline ends. Per germline, CDR1 MDHEN and CDR2 SYDVKM. The CDR3 here is CASISMEGRGKGYTF. The DNA for the CDR3 is TGTGCCAGCATTTCGATGGAGGGGAGGGGGAAGGGCTACACCTTC.

In DNA form, the CDR3 reads TGCAGCGTCACACGAAAAAGCACAGATACGCAGTATTTT. Translating gives CSVTRKSTDTQYF. V usage is TRBV29-1 and J usage is TRBJ2-3; D unclear. Germline assignment: CDR1 SQVTM and CDR2 ANQGSEA. The CDR3 runs 13 residues. Trimming pared 6 bases from V and 0 bases from J, leaving 10 bases between.

The V gene is TRBV5-1, the J gene TRBJ2-1; D unclear. Germline V CDR1 and CDR2: SGHRS, YFSETQ. With 0 bases removed from V and 5 bases from J, the gap between germline ends came to 3 bases. This CDR3 is 12 amino acids long. Here the CDR3 DNA reads TGCGCCAGCAGCTTGGGCCACAATGAGCAGTTCTTC. Translation: CASSLGHNEQFF.

The chain is built from TRBV7-8 and TRBJ1-4; perhaps TRBD1 as D (6 bases). The CDR3 covers 15 residues. V lost 7 bases, J lost 5 bases, and 17 bases lay in between. Germline V gives CDR1 SGHVS, CDR2 FQNEAQ. CDR3 in amino acids: CASTAQDSRNEKLFF. CDR3 in DNA: TGTGCCAGCACTGCCCAGGACAGCCGGAATGAAAAACTGTTTTTT.